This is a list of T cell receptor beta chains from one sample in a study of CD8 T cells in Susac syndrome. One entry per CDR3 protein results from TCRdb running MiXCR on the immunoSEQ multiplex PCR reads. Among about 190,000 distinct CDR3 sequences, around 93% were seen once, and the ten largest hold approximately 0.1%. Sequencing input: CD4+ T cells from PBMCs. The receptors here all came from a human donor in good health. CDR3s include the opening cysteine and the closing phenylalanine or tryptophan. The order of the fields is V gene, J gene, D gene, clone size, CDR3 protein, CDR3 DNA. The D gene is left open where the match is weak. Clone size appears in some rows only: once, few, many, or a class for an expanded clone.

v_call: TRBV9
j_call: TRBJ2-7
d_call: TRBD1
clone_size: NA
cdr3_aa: CASSGLRTGDEQYF
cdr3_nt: TGTGCCAGCAGCGGACTGAGGACAGGGGACGAGCAGTACTTC

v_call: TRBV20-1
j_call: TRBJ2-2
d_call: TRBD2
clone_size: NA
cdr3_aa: CSVPRLAGLNTGELFF
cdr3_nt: TGCAGTGTCCCTCGACTAGCGGGGTTAAACACCGGGGAGCTGTTTTTT

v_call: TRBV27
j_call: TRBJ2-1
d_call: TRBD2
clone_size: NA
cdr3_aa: CASKSRGLAGPQAYNEQFF
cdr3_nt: TGTGCCAGCAAGTCCAGAGGACTAGCGGGTCCTCAAGCCTACAATGAGCAGTTCTTC

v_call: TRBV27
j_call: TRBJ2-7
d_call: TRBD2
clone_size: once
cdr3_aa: CASSLTSGGFGEQYF
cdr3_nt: TGTGCCAGCAGTTTAACTAGCGGGGGTTTCGGTGAGCAGTACTTC

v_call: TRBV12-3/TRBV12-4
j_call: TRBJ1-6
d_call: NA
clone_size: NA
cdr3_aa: CASSPPLHF
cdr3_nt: TGTGCCAGCAGTCCACCCCTCCACTTT

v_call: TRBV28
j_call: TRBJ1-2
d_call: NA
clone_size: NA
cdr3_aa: CASSIPGHTNYGYTF
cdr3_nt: TGTGCCAGCAGTATTCCGGGACATACTAACTATGGCTACACCTTC

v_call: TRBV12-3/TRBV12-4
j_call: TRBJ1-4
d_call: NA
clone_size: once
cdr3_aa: CASSFMAQREKLFF
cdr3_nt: TGTGCCAGCAGTTTCATGGCCCAACGGGAAAAACTGTTTTTT

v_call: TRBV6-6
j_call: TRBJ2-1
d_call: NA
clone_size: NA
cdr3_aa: CASRNVNEQFF
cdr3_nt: TGTGCCAGCAGGAACGTCAATGAGCAGTTCTTC

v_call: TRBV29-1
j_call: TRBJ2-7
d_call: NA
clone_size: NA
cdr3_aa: CSVEEAVATSYEQYF
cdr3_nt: TGCAGCGTTGAAGAGGCGGTTGCAACCTCCTACGAGCAGTACTTC

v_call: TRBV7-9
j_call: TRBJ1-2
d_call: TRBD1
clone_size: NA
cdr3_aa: CASSVKAPWTGVNYGYTF
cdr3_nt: TGTGCCAGCAGCGTAAAGGCTCCCTGGACAGGGGTTAACTATGGCTACACCTTC

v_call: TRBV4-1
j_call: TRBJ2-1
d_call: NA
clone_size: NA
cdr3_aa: CASSLKRGESSYNEQFF
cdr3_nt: TGCGCCAGCAGCCTCAAGAGGGGGGAGAGCTCCTACAATGAGCAGTTCTTC

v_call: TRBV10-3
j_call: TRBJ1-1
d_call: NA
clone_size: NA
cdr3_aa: CAIRGTDGGLGAFF
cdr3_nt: TGTGCCATCCGAGGGACGGACGGAGGTTTGGGTGCTTTCTTT

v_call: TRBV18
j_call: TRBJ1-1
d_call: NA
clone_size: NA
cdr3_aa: CASSPSEGMNTEAFF
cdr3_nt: TGTGCCAGCTCACCATCGGAGGGGATGAACACTGAAGCTTTCTTT

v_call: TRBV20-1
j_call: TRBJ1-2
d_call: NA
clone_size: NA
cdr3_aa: CSAIPPTRGKGYGYTF
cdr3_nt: TGCAGTGCCATCCCCCCGACGCGGGGGAAGGGCTATGGCTACACCTTC

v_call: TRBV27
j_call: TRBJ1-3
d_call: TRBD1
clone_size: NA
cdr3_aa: CASSLSTGQGNTIYF
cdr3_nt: TGTGCCAGCAGTTTATCGACAGGGCAAGGAAACACCATATATTTT

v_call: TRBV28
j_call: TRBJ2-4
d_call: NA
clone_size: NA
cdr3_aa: CASSFQAAQGNIQYF
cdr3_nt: TGTGCCAGCAGTTTTCAGGCGGCCCAGGGAAACATTCAGTACTTC

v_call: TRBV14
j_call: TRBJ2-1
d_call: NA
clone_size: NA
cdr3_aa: CASSQALHNEQFF
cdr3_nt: TGTGCCAGCAGCCAAGCGCTTCACAATGAGCAGTTCTTC

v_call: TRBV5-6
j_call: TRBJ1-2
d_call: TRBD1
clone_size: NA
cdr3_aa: CASSLSGQGLDGYTF
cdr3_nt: TGTGCCAGCAGCTTGTCGGGACAGGGGCTGGATGGCTACACCTTC

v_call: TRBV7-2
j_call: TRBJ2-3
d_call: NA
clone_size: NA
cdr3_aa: CASSQLRGTDTQYF
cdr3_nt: TGTGCCAGCAGCCAACTCAGGGGCACAGATACGCAGTATTTT

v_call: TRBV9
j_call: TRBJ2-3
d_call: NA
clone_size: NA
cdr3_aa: CASSKYTDTQYF
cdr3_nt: TGTGCCAGCAGCAAATACACAGATACGCAGTATTTT

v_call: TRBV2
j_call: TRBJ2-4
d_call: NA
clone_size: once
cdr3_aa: CASQDGVYIQYF
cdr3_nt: TGTGCCAGCCAAGACGGGGTATACATTCAGTACTTC

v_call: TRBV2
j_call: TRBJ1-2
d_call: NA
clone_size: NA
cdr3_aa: CASSEEAYGYTF
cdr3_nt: TGTGCCAGCAGTGAAGAAGCCTATGGCTACACCTTC

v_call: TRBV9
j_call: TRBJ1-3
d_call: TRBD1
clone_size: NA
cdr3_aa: CASSLRQGGGNTIYF
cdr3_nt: TGTGCCAGCAGCCTCCGACAGGGCGGTGGAAACACCATATATTTT

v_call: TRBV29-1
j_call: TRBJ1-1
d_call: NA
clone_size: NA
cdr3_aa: CSVEDGAGNTEAFF
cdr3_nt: TGCAGCGTTGAAGACGGGGCTGGGAACACTGAAGCTTTCTTT

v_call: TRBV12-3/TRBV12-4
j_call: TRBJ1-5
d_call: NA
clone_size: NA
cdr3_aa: CASRTESNQPQHF
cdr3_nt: TGTGCCAGCAGAACGGAGAGCAATCAGCCCCAGCATTTT

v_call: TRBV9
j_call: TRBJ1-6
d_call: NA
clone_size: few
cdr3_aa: CASSVVGGGSPLHF
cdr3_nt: NA

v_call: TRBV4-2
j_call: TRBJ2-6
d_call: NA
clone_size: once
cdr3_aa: CASSQVRSFSGANVLTF
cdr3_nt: TGTGCCAGCAGCCAAGTCAGGTCCTTCTCGGGGGCCAACGTCCTGACTTTC

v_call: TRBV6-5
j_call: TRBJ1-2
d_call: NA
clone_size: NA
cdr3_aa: CASSFQGFEVYTF
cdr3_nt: TGTGCCAGCAGTTTCCAGGGATTCGAAGTCTACACCTTC

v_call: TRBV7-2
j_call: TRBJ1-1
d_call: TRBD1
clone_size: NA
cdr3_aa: CASSPGGFHFTAEAFF
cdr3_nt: TGTGCCAGCAGCCCAGGGGGTTTCCATTTCACCGCTGAAGCTTTCTTT

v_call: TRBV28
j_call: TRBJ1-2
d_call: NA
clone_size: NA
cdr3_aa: CASTPTHYGYTF
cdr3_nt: TGTGCCAGCACCCCGACGCACTATGGCTACACCTTC

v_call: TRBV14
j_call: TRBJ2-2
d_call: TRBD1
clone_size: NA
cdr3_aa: CASSHRTGSNTGELFF
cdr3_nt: TGTGCCAGCAGTCACAGGACAGGGTCGAACACCGGGGAGCTGTTTTTT

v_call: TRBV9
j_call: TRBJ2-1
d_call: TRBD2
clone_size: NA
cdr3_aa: CASSVEGLAYNEQFF
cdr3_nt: TGTGCCAGCAGCGTAGAGGGACTAGCTTACAATGAGCAGTTCTTC

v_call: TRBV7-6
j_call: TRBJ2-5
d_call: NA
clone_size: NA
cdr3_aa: CASSSPPGGYQETQYF
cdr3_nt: TGTGCCAGCAGCTCTCCACCTGGGGGCTACCAAGAGACCCAGTACTTC

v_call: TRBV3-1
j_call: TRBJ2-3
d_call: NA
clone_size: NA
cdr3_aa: CASSPTLPQGDTQYF
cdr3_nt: TGTGCCAGCAGTCCGACGTTACCCCAGGGAGATACGCAGTATTTT

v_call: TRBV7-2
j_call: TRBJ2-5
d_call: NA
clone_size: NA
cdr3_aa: CASSPAPGVTQYF
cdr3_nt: TGTGCCAGCAGCCCTGCCCCAGGAGTGACCCAGTACTTC

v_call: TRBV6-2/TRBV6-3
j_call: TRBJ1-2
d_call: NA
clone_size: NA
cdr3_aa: CASLPDGSNYGYTF
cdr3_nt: TGTGCCAGCCTACCGGACGGATCTAACTATGGCTACACCTTC

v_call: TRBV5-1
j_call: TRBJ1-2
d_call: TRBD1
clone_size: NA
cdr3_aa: CASSFGQGEGYGYTF
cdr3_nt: TGCGCCAGCAGCTTTGGACAGGGGGAAGGCTATGGCTACACCTTC

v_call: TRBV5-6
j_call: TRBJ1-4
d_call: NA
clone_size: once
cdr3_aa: CASSPTPTNEKLFF
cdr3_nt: TGTGCCAGCAGCCCTACACCTACTAATGAAAAACTGTTTTTT

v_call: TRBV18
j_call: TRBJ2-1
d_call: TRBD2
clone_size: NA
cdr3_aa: CASSRIALADYNEQFF
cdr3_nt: TGTGCCAGCTCACGCATAGCACTAGCGGACTACAATGAGCAGTTCTTC

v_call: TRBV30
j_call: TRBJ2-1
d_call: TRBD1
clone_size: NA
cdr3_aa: CAWGTGVYNEQFF
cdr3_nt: TGTGCCTGGGGGACAGGGGTATACAATGAGCAGTTCTTC

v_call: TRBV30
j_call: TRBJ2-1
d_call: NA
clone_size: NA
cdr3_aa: CAWSVGGGRYNEQFF
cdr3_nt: TGTGCCTGGAGTGTAGGGGGGGGTCGCTACAATGAGCAGTTCTTC

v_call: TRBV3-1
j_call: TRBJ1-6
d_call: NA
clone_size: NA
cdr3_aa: CASSQDRGGEYSPLHF
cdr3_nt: TGTGCCAGCAGCCAAGATCGCGGGGGGGAGTACTCACCCCTCCACTTT

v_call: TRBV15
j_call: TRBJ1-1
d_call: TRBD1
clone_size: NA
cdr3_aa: CATSRDGDRVNTEAFF
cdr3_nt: TGTGCCACCAGCAGAGATGGGGACAGGGTGAACACTGAAGCTTTCTTT

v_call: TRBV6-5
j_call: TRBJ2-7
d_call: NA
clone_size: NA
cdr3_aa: CASSSRWGLSYEQYF
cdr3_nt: TGTGCCAGCAGTTCCCGCTGGGGGTTATCCTACGAGCAGTACTTC

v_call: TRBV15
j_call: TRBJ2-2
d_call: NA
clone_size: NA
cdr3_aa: CATRIGANTGELFF
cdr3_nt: TGTGCCACCCGGATTGGGGCGAACACCGGGGAGCTGTTTTTT

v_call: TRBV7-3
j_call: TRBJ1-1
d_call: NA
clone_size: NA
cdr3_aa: CASSRLPGAATEAFF
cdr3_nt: TGTGCCAGCAGCCGGCTCCCCGGGGCGGCCACTGAAGCTTTCTTT

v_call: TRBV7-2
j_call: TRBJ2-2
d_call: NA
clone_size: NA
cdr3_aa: CASSLSGTPGELFF
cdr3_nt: TGTGCCAGCAGCTTATCAGGGACTCCCGGGGAGCTGTTTTTT

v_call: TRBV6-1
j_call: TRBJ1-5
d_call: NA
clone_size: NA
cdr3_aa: CASCRGGAPVVDQPQHF
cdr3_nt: TGTGCCAGCTGTCGGGGGGGGGCACCAGTAGTCGATCAGCCCCAGCATTTT

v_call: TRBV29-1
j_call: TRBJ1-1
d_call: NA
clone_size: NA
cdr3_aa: CSVVEGRAFF
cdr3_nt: TGCAGCGTTGTGGAGGGAAGAGCTTTCTTT

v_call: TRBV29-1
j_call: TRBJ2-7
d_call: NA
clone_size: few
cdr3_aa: CSVRDTYEQYF
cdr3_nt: TGCAGCGTTCGGGACACCTACGAGCAGTACTTC

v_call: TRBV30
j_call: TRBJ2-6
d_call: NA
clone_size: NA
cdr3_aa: CAWRGRSGANVLTF
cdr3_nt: TGTGCCTGGAGAGGCCGCTCTGGGGCCAACGTCCTGACTTTC

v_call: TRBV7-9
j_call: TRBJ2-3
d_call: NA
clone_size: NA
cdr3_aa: CASSLSTASTDTQYF
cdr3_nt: TGTGCCAGCAGCTTGTCGACAGCTAGCACAGATACGCAGTATTTT